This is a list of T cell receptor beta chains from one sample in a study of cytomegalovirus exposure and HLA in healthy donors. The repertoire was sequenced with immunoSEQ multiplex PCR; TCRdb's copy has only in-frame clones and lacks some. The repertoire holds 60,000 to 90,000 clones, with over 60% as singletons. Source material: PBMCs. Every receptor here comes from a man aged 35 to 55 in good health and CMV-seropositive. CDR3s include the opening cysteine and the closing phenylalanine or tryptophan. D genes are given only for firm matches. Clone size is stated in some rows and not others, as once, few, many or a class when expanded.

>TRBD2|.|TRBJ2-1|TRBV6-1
CASSVIAGGGEQFF
TGTGCCAGCAGTGTGATAGCGGGGGGCGGTGAGCAGTTCTTC
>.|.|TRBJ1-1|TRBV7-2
CASSLERQLGTEAFF
TGTGCCAGCAGCTTAGAGCGCCAGCTTGGGACTGAAGCTTTCTTT
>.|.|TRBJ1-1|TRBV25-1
CASSKNIRGTEAFF
TGTGCCAGCAGCAAAAATATCCGCGGAACTGAAGCTTTCTTT
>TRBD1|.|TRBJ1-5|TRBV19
CASSTRQGGQPQHF
TGTGCCAGTAGTACTCGACAGGGGGGACAGCCCCAGCATTTT
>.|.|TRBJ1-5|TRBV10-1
CARTLTPNRQEDQPQHF
TGCGCCAGGACACTTACCCCGAACCGCCAGGAGGATCAGCCCCAGCATTTT
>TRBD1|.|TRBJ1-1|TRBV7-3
CASSWTGKTEAFF
TGTGCCAGCAGCTGGACAGGGAAGACTGAAGCTTTCTTT
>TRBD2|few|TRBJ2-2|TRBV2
CASSGGRYTGELFF
TGTGCCAGCAGTGGCGGGAGATACACCGGGGAGCTGTTTTTT
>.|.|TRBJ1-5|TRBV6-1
CASSEGGYSNQPQHF
TGTGCCAGCAGTGAAGGGGGCTATAGCAATCAGCCCCAGCATTTT
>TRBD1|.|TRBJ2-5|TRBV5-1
CASSARDRGEETQYF
TGCGCCAGCAGCGCCCGGGACAGGGGGGAAGAGACCCAGTACTTC
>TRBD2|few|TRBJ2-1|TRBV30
CAWRAWTSGGGSRQFF
TGTGCCTGGAGGGCCTGGACTAGCGGGGGGGGGTCTCGGCAGTTCTTC
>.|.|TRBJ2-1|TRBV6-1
CASSVHRDTYNEQFF
TGTGCCAGCAGTGTTCACAGGGATACCTACAATGAGCAGTTCTTC
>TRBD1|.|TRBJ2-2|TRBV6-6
CASSYDVQGVSGELFF
TGTGCCAGCAGTTACGACGTTCAGGGGGTGTCCGGGGAGCTGTTTTTT
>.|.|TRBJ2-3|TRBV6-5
CASSSPLLADTQYF
TGTGCCAGCAGTTCCCCTTTATTAGCAGATACGCAGTATTTT
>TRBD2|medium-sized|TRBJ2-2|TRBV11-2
CASSSRLAFISGELFF
TGTGCCAGCAGCTCCCGACTAGCTTTCATCAGCGGGGAGCTGTTTTTT
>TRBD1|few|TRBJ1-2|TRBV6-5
CASTSWDSGGYTF
TGTGCCAGCACCTCGTGGGACAGTGGTGGCTACACCTTC
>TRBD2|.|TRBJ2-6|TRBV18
CASREGFGGANVLTF
TGTGCCAGCCGGGAGGGATTTGGTGGGGCCAACGTCCTGACTTTC
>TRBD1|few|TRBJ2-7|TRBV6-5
CASSPGQGSYEQYF
TGTGCCAGCAGTCCCGGACAGGGCTCCTACGAGCAGTACTTC
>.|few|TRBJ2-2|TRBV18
CASSPRRARDKPSTGELFF
TGTGCCAGCTCACCTCGTCGTGCCCGGGACAAGCCATCCACCGGGGAGCTGTTTTTT
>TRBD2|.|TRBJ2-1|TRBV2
CASRLASSYNEQFF
TGTGCCAGCAGACTAGCGAGCTCCTACAATGAGCAGTTCTTC
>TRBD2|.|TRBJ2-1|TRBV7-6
CASSVALAGAYNEQFF
TGTGCCAGCAGTGTGGCGCTAGCGGGAGCTTACAATGAGCAGTTCTTC
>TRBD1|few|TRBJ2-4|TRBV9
CASSEGQVNIQYF
TGTGCCAGCAGCGAGGGACAGGTGAACATTCAGTACTTC
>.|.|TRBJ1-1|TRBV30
CAWSRGQTEAFF
TGTGCCTGGAGTAGAGGGCAGACTGAAGCTTTCTTT
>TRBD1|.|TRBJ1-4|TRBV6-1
CASSESGQGREKLFF
TGTGCCAGCAGTGAGTCGGGACAGGGTCGGGAAAAACTGTTTTTT
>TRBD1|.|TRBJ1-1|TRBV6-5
CASSRGQRVTEAFF
TGTGCCAGCAGTCGGGGACAGAGGGTCACTGAAGCTTTCTTT
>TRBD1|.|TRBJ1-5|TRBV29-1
CSVQGQGDQPQHF
TGCAGCGTTCAGGGACAGGGTGATCAGCCCCAGCATTTT
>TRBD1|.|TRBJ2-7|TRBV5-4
CASSLGQGEAYEQYF
TGTGCCAGCAGCTTGGGACAGGGGGAAGCCTACGAGCAGTACTTC
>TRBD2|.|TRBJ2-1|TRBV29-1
CSVAIFSGDNEQFF
TGCAGCGTTGCGATCTTTAGCGGGGACAATGAGCAGTTCTTC
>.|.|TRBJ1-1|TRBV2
CASSEAGGTEAFF
TGTGCCAGCAGTGAAGCGGGGGGGACTGAAGCTTTCTTT
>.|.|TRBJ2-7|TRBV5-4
CASSLDPVTRGEQYF
TGTGCCAGCAGCTTGGATCCGGTCACAAGGGGCGAGCAGTACTTC
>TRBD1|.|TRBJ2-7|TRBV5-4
CASSLGGTGGFEQYF
TGTGCCAGCAGCTTGGGGGGGACAGGGGGCTTCGAGCAGTACTTC
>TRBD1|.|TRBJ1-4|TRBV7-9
CASSTRQGMANEKLFF
TGTGCCAGCAGCACTCGACAGGGCATGGCTAATGAAAAACTGTTTTTT
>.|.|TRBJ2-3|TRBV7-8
CASSLGSGDTQYF
TGTGCCAGCAGCTTAGGCAGCGGAGATACGCAGTATTTT
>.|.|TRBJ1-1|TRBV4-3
CASSQEGGTEAFF
TGCGCCAGCAGCCAAGAGGGGGGCACTGAAGCTTTCTTT
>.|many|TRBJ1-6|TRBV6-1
CASNTDSGGNSPLHF
TGTGCCAGCAATACCGACAGCGGGGGAAATTCACCCCTCCACTTT
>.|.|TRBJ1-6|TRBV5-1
CASSQGQPNYNSPLHF
TGCGCCAGCAGCCAAGGACAGCCAAACTATAATTCACCCCTCCACTTT
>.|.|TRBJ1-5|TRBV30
CAWSGGVGNQPQHF
TGTGCCTGGAGTGGCGGGGTGGGCAATCAGCCCCAGCATTTT
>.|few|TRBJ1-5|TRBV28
CASRKGGNGQPQHF
TGTGCCAGCAGGAAGGGAGGCAATGGTCAGCCCCAGCATTTT
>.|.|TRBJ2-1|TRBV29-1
CSVDWSGANNEQFF
TGCAGCGTTGATTGGTCAGGGGCTAACAATGAGCAGTTCTTC
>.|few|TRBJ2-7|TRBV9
CASSVSPVRGTEQYF
TGTGCCAGCAGCGTAAGCCCGGTGAGGGGGACCGAGCAGTACTTC
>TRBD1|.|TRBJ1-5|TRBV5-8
CASRDRGGNQPQHF
TGTGCCAGCAGGGACAGGGGAGGGAATCAGCCCCAGCATTTT
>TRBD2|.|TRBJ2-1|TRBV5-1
CASSSGRANEQFF
TGCGCCAGCAGTAGCGGGAGAGCTAATGAGCAGTTCTTC
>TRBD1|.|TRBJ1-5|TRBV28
CASGTGNQPQHF
TGTGCCAGCGGGACAGGTAATCAGCCCCAGCATTTT
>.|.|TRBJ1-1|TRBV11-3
CASSGRGTEAFF
TGTGCCAGCAGCGGGAGGGGGACTGAAGCTTTCTTT
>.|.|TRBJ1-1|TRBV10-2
CASSVGRGNTEAFF
TGCGCCAGCAGTGTAGGCAGGGGAAACACTGAAGCTTTCTTT
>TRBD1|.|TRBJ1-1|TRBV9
CASSVGPGGAGTEAFF
TGTGCCAGCAGCGTAGGGCCAGGGGGTGCCGGCACTGAAGCTTTCTTT
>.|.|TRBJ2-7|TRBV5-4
CASNDRSSYEQYF
TGTGCCAGCAACGACAGGAGCTCCTACGAGCAGTACTTC
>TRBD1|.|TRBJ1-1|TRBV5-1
CASSLDRGTEAFF
TGCGCCAGCAGCTTGGACAGGGGAACTGAAGCTTTCTTT
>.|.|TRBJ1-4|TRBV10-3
CAISEGRGEWGKLFF
TGTGCCATCAGTGAGGGCCGGGGGGAATGGGGAAAACTGTTTTTT
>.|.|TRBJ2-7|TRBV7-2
CASSLYSRYEQYF
TGTGCCAGCAGCTTATACAGCCGCTACGAGCAGTACTTC
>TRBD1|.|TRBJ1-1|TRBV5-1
CASSPQGARGTEAFF
TGCGCCAGCAGCCCCCAGGGGGCGCGGGGCACTGAAGCTTTCTTT
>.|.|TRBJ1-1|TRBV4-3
CASSQNPGSREAFF
TGCGCCAGCAGCCAAAATCCCGGGTCTCGTGAGGCTTTCTTT
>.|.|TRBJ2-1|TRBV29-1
CSVERYNEQFF
TGCAGCGTAGAGCGCTACAATGAGCAGTTCTTC
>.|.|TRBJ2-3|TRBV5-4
CASSLESWGVWTQYF
TGTGCCAGCAGCTTGGAATCCTGGGGAGTTTGGACGCAGTATTTT
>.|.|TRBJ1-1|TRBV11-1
CASSYSRSDQAFF
TGTGCCAGCAGCTATTCGCGGTCGGATCAGGCTTTCTTT